This entry concerns a single TCR beta chain. Its antigen target is currently unknown. The sample holds no much larger clone one base away, and base qualities are not on file. This specimen comes from a study of regulatory T cells in long-lasting Graves disease (dated by TCRdb to the early 2020s). Study-wide context: Newly diagnosed Graves' disease patients had taken antithyroid drugs for less than 3 months. The study was conducted in China and was registered as a clinical trial. Patients with persistent Graves' disease were compared with patients with newly diagnosed Graves' disease using TCR sequencing and RNA sequencing of peripheral blood. A total of 33 samples underwent TCR sequencing, from about 13 patients with persistent Graves' disease and 20 or so patients with newly diagnosed Graves' disease.

Counted from cysteine to phenylalanine, this CDR3 has 15 amino acids. Only CDR3 DNA remains: 45 bases, in frame from the first base. CDR1 and CDR2 are drawn from the germline V gene (reference sequence): GTSNPN, SVGIG. Unmatched junction bases come to 3, with V trimmed by 0 bases and J by 3 bases. The library was prepared using multiplex PCR. Sequencing instrument: Illumina HiSeq 4000. To build TCR beta libraries, CDR3 regions were amplified by Arm-PCR using iRepertoire HTBI primers. Before sequencing, the PCR products went through gel purification. The authors' pipeline ran thus. Gene usage analysis of CDR3 amino acid clonotypes used the 55 to 80 TRBV and some 13 TRBJ segments found across samples. COPE and FqMerger were used to merge filtered high-quality paired reads into contigs. BLAST was used to align contigs to the IMGT TRBV, TRBD and TRBJ reference genes, and CDR3 was defined following IMGT. Any clonotype with a frequency above 0.1% was counted as a highly expanded clone. Shannon entropy served as the measure of repertoire diversity, while the Gini coefficient captured V-J evenness. Public clonotypes were defined as clonotypes shared by more than one individual. In-frame beta chains were kept once TCRdb had trimmed the public reads at Q25 with fastp and called clones with MiXCR. Duplicate CDR3 protein sequences are folded into a single record with the most common DNA and genes. The V and J calls and clone size come from TCRdb's table, not from the authors' own analysis. Present in this sample are about 540,000 distinct CDR3 sequences, approximately 12% of which were seen just once. Clones ranked in the top ten supply 8.5% to 10% of the sample.

Study-level results and caveats: Preferential use of TRBV28, TRBJ1-2 and TRBJ2-5 was observed in persistent disease, whereas TRBV20-1 and TRBJ2-1 were favored in newly diagnosed disease. Only peripheral blood was studied, because thyroid tissue, the primary lesion, was inaccessible. Sequencing and analysis were limited to the TCR beta chain. Compared with newly diagnosed patients, patients with persistent Graves' disease had lower TCR Shannon entropy and fewer highly expanded clones, which suggests clonal expansion. The authors acknowledged the small sample size as a limitation that may reduce accuracy. More public clonotypes were shared among persistent patients (roughly 2,900) than among newly diagnosed patients (just under 1,000).

The intended sense of this specimen's time point label: newly diagnosed GD, antithyroid drugs for less than 3 months. RNA was extracted from PBMCs in TRIzol for both TCR sequencing and RNA sequencing. Graves' disease was diagnosed according to American Thyroid Association guidelines. Recruitment of patients was carried out at an endocrinology department in Xi'an, China. From each patient, about 9 milliliters of peripheral blood was collected into an EDTA anticoagulant tube. PBMCs were isolated by Ficoll Paque Plus density gradient separation without further T cell sorting. An Agilent 2100 Bioanalyzer and agarose gel were used to assess RNA quality, and a NanoDrop 2000 was used to measure RNA concentration. This same sample was also taken into another study, of T cells in Graves' hyperthyroidism and ophthalmopathy. Drawing on the second study: Graves' hyperthyroidism was defined as stable when no progression to ophthalmopathy occurred over 18 months of follow-up. Hyperthyroidism patients were newly diagnosed, had a disease duration of under 2 months, and were aged 18 to 65 years. Any patient with an uncontrolled infection, another autoimmune disease, pregnancy or lactation was excluded. Diagnoses were established on the basis of clinical symptoms, serum thyroxine and TRAb, thyroid ultrasound, and orbital computed tomography. For the first round of RT-PCR on the TCR CDR3, the HTBI primer set was used together with the Qiagen OneStep RT-PCR kit. Most expanded thyroid clonotypes (frequency above 0.001) were also detected in blood, suggesting blood repertoires may reflect thyroid immune responses. A model built on a 13 V-J signature distinguished ophthalmopathy from stable hyperthyroidism, reaching 85% to 90% sensitivity and around 81% specificity in cross-validation and 80%/75% in testing. In validation, the model predicted progression to ophthalmopathy a median of about 6.5 months before onset, with 70% to 71% sensitivity and 72.22% specificity. TCR V-J signatures able to tell the groups apart were searched for in a discovery cohort of more than 90 patients, of whom roughly 42 had Graves' ophthalmopathy and roughly 59 had stable Graves' hyperthyroidism. Prospective prediction of ophthalmopathy was tested in an independent validation cohort consisting of 18 hyperthyroidism patients and more than 15 patients who later progressed to ophthalmopathy. The 75 to 100 discovery patients were randomly split 7:3 into training and test sets. Thyroid tissue and blood T-cell repertoires from several Graves' hyperthyroidism patients were also compared in the study. After blood sampling, hyperthyroidism patients were treated with methimazole at a starting dose of 30 mg daily, and ophthalmopathy patients were treated with high-dose intravenous methylprednisolone. Libraries were constructed in a second round of multiplex PCR, after which size selection and purification were performed. The libraries were sequenced on an Illumina HiSeq2000 using paired-end 100 bp reads. SOAPnuke was used to process the raw data, throwing out any read that contained adapters or uncalled bases, had a mean Phred below 15, or lacked an exact constant-primer or identifier match. High-quality paired reads were merged using COPE v1.2.5, and each unique nucleotide sequence was defined as a clonotype. MiTCR v1.1 was used to align the clonotypes against IMGT TRBV, TRBD and TRBJ reference segments. Analysis was restricted to V-J combinations with a frequency above 0.0001, which covered roughly 99% of repertoires. The TCS score was defined as the ratio of F50 (clonal expansion) to E x V (chaos), calculated using BLOSUM62-based TCRdist between CDR3 peptides within each V-J. Welch's t-statistics and random forest reduced around 510 V-J features to 13, which were used in a naive Bayes classifier (R e1071). No statistical method was used to fix the sample size in advance, and group allocation was not hidden from the investigators. The paper describes TCR Vbeta CDR3 sequencing of about 140 peripheral blood samples, made up of 43 ophthalmopathy patients, around 73 hyperthyroidism patients and 17 progressor patients.

This TCR came from a man aged 30-40 years with Graves disease. Donor details come from another sample of the same person, matched by shared clones. The V and J genes are TRBV30 and TRBJ2-3, and TRBD2 aligns with 10 junction nucleotides. This sample comprised peripheral blood mononuclear cells (PBMCs), obtained at new diagnosis, from a patient treated with antithyroid drugs. DNA sequence: TGTGCCTGGAGTGTAGCGGGAGGGGGAACAGATACGCAGTATTTT. This gives the protein CAWSVAGGGTDTQYF. Outside the CDR3, residues come from the reference TRBV30 and TRBJ2-3 proteins, so the full variable domain is: SQTIHQWPATLVQPVGSPLSLECTVEGTSNPNLYWYRQAAGRGLQLLFYSVGIGQISSEVPQNLSASRPQDRQFILSSKKLLLSDSGFYLCAWSVAGGGTDTQYFGPGTRLTVL.